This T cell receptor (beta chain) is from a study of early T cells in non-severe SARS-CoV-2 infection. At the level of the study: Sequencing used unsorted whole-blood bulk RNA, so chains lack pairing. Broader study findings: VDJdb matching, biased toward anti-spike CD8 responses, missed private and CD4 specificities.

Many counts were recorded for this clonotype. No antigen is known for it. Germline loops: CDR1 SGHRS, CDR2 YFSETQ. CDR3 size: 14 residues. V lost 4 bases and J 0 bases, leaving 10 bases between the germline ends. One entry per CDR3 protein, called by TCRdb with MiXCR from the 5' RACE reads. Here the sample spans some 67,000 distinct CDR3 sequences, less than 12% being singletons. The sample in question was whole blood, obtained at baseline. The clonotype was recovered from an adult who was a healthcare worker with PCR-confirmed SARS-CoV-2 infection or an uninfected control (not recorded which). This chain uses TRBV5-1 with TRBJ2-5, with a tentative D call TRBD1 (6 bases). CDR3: CASSEGQYQETQYF. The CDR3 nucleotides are TGCGCCAGCAGCGAAGGACAGTACCAAGAGACCCAGTACTTC.